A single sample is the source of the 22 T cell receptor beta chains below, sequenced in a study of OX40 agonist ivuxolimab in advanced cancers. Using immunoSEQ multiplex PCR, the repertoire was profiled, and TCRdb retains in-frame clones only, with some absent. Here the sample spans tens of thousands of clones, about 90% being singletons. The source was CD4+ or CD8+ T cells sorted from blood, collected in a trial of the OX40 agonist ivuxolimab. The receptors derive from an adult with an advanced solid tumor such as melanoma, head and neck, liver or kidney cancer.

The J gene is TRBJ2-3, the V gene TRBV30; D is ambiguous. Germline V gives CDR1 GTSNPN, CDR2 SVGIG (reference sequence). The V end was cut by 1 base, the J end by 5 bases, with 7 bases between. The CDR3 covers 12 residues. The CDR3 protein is CAWSATGDTQYF. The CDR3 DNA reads TGTGCCTGGAGTGCCACGGGAGATACGCAGTATTTT.

The CDR3 coding sequence is TGTGCCAGAAGCCACGGGGCTAGCGGGTGTAGCACAGATACGCAGTATTTT. Its translation: CARSHGASGCSTDTQYF. J is TRBJ2-3 and V is TRBV5-3; 8 bases line up with TRBD2. TRBV5-3 qualifies as an ORF whose function is uncertain. The ends lost 4 bases at V and 0 bases at J; junction bases unmatched: 10. The CDR3 totals 17 residues.

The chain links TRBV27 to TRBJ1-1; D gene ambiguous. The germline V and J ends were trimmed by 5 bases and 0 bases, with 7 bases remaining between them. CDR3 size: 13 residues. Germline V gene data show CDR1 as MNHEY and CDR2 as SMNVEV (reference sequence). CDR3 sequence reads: CASSPLVNTEAFF. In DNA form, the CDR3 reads TGTGCCAGCAGTCCACTGGTGAACACTGAAGCTTTCTTT.

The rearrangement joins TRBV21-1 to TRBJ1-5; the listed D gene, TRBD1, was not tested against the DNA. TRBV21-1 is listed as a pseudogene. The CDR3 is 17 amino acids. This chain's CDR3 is CASSKAFGRFHNQPQHF. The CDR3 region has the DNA TGTGCCAGCAGCAAAGCTTTTGGCAGGTTTCACAATCAGCCCCAGCATTTT.

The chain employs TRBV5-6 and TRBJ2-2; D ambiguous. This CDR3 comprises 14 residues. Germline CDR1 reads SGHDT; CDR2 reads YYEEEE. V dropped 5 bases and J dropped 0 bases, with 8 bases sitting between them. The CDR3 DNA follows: TGTGCCAGCAGACAGTTCGCGAACACCGGGGAGCTGTTTTTT. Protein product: CASRQFANTGELFF.

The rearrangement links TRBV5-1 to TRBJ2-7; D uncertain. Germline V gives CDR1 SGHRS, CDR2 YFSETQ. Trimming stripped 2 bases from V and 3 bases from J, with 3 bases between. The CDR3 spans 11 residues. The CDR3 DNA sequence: TGCGCCAGCAGCTTTCTCTACGAGCAGTACTTC. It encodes CASSFLYEQYF.

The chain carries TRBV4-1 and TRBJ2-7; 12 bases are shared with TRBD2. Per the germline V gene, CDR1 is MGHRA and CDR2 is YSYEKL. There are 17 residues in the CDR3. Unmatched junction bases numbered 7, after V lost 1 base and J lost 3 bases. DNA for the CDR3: TGCGCCAGCAGCCAAGTTCTAGCGGGAGGGCCCGGCTACGAGCAGTACTTC. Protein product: CASSQVLAGGPGYEQYF.

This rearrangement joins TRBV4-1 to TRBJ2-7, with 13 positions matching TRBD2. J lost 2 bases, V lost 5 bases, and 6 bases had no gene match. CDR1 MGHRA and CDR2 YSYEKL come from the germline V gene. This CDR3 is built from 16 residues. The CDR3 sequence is CASSFGLAGEAYEQYF. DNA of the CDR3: TGCGCCAGCAGCTTTGGACTAGCGGGAGAAGCCTACGAGCAGTACTTC.

DNA for the CDR3: TGCGCCAGCAGCCAATTGAGCAGAGATGAAAAACTGTTTTTT. As protein: CASSQLSRDEKLFF. The V gene is TRBV4-1, the J gene TRBJ1-4; no clear D gene. Trimming stripped 2 bases from V and 6 bases from J, with 10 bases between. CDR3 length: 14 amino acids. Germline V gene lookup returns CDR1 MGHRA and CDR2 YSYEKL.

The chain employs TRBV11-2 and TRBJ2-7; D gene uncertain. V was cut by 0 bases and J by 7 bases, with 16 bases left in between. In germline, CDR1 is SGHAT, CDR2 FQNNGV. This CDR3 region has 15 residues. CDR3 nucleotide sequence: TGTGCCAGCAGCTTAGACGGCGGCACCCCTGTTGAGCAGTACTTC. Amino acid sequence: CASSLDGGTPVEQYF.

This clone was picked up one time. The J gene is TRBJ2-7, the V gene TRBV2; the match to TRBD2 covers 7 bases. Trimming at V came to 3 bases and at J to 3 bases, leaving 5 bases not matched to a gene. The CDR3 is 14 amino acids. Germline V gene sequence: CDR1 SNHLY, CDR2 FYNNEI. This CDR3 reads CASSETSGNYEQYF. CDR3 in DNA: TGTGCCAGCAGTGAGACAAGCGGGAACTACGAGCAGTACTTC.

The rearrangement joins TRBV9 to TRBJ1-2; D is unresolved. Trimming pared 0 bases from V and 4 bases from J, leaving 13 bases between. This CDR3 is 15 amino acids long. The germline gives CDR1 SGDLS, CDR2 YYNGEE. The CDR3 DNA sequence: TGTGCCAGCAGCGTAGACGAGGAGTTAGGCTATGGCTACACCTTC. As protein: CASSVDEELGYGYTF.

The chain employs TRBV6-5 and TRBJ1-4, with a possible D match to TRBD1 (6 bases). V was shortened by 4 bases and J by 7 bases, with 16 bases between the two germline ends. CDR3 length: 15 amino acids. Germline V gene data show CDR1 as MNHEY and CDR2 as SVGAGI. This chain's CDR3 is CASSSAGAVGEKLFF. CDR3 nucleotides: TGTGCCAGCAGTTCGGCGGGGGCGGTGGGTGAAAAACTGTTTTTT.

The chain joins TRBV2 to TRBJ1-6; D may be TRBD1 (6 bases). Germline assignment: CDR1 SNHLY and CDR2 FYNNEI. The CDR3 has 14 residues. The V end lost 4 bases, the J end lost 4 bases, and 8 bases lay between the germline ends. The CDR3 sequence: CASSARGYNSPLHF. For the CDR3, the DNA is TGTGCCAGCAGTGCCAGGGGATATAATTCACCCCTCCACTTT.

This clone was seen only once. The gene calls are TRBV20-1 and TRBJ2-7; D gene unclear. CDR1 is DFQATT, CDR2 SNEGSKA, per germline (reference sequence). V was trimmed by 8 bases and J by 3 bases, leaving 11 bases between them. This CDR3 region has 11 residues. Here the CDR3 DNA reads TGCAGTAACCTGGTTATCTACGAGCAGTACTTC. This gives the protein CSNLVIYEQYF.

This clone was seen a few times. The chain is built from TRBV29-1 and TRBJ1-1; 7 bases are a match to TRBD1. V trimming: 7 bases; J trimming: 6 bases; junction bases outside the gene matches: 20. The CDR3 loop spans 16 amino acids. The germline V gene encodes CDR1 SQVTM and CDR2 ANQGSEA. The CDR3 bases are TGCAGCGCAGGGCCAGGACAGGACTCAAGGTGGGCTGAAGCTTTCTTT. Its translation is CSAGPGQDSRWAEAFF.

CDR3 loop: CASSSTGGARYEQFF. CDR3 nucleotide sequence: TGTGCCAGCAGCTCGACAGGGGGAGCCCGCTATGAGCAGTTCTTC. The V call is TRBV13, the J call TRBJ2-1, with 9 bases fitting TRBD1. Germline V gives CDR1 PRHDT, CDR2 FYEKMQ (reference sequence). V was clipped by 4 bases and J by 8 bases; unmatched bases: 9. This CDR3 comprises 15 residues.

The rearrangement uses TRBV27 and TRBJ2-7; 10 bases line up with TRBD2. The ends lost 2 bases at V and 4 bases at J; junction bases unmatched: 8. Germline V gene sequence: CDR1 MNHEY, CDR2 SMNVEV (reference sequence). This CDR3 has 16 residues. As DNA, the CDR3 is TGTGCCAGCAGTTTAACAGAAGCGGGAGGGCCTTACGAGCAGTACTTC. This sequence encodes CASSLTEAGGPYEQYF.

CDR3 sequence (DNA): TGTGCCAGCAGCTTGGCCCCCTGGACTACCCACACCGGGGAGCTGTTTTTT. Translating gives CASSLAPWTTHTGELFF. The chain recombines TRBV7-9 with TRBJ2-2; TRBD2 might be the D (6 bases). The V end was cut by 3 bases, the J end by 3 bases, with 17 bases between. The CDR3 sequence is 17 residues long. Germline CDR1 SEHNR, CDR2 FQNEAQ (reference sequence).

The CDR3 DNA reads TGTGCCAGCAGTGAGACAGGCCCAACCTACGAGCAGTACTTC. Translating it yields CASSETGPTYEQYF. The V gene is TRBV7-9, the J gene TRBJ2-7; D is possibly TRBD1 (6 bases). Deletions cut 6 bases from V and 2 bases from J, with 14 bases between. Germline CDR1 reads SEHNR; CDR2 reads FQNEAQ (reference sequence). This CDR3 is built from 14 residues. Variable domain in full (rest from reference TRBV7-9 and TRBJ2-7): DTGVSQNPRHKITKRGQNVTFRCDPISEHNRLYWYRQTLGQGPEFLTYFQNEAQLEKSRLLSDRFSAERPKGSFSTLEIQRTEQGDSAMYLCASSETGPTYEQYFGPGTRLTVT.

CDR3 coding DNA: TGTGCCAGCAGCGTAACGTTAGCGGGAGCCACAGATACGCAGTATTTT. Protein sequence: CASSVTLAGATDTQYF. This chain joins TRBV9 and TRBJ2-3, with TRBD2 matching 9 bases. The CDR3 runs to 16 residues. The V gene's germline CDR1 is SGDLS and CDR2 YYNGEE. Trimming removed 1 base from V and 2 bases from J; junction bases left unmatched: 5.

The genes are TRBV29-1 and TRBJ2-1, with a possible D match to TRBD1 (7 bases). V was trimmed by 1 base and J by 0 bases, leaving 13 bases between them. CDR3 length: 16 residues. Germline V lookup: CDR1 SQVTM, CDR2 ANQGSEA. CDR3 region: CSVEGGQGGSYNEQFF. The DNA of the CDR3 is TGCAGCGTTGAAGGTGGGCAGGGGGGCTCCTACAATGAGCAGTTCTTC.